One and the same sample provided the 32 T cell receptor beta chains below, sequenced in a study of OX40 agonist ivuxolimab in advanced cancers. Sequenced by immunoSEQ multiplex PCR; TCRdb stores in-frame clones only, minus some. The sample has fewer than 100,000 clones; approximately 80% are singletons. Specimen: CD4+ or CD8+ T cells sorted from blood, collected in a trial of the OX40 agonist ivuxolimab. These receptors originate from an adult with an advanced solid tumor such as melanoma, head and neck, liver or kidney cancer.

The rearrangement joins TRBV5-1 to TRBJ2-7, with D perhaps being TRBD1 or TRBD2 (6 bases each). Trimming cost V 0 bases and J 1 base, with 11 bases left between them. Looked up from germline, CDR1 is SGHRS and CDR2 is YFSETQ. This CDR3 has 15 amino acids. The DNA of the CDR3 is TGCGCCAGCAGCTTGGAGGGGGGTATGTCCTACGAGCAGTACTTC. This codes for CASSLEGGMSYEQYF.

V gene TRBV10-3 combines with J gene TRBJ1-1, with 8 bases lining up with TRBD1. The germline gives CDR1 ENHRY, CDR2 SYGVKD. The CDR3 is made up of 17 amino acids. V trimming: 0 bases; J trimming: 4 bases; junction bases outside the gene matches: 10. The chain's CDR3 is CAISESAGGAGATEAFF. The CDR3 DNA follows: TGTGCCATCAGTGAGTCGGCAGGGGGCGCGGGGGCCACTGAAGCTTTCTTT.

This clone occurred once. The rearrangement joins TRBV4-3 to TRBJ2-5; possibly TRBD1 or TRBD2 for D (5 bases each). The CDR3 is 17 residues long. CDR1 is LGHNA and CDR2 is YSLEER in the germline V gene. V lost 2 bases, J lost 0 bases, and 16 bases lay in between. CDR3 amino acids: CASSQPGPGTHQETQYF. The CDR3 nucleotides are TGCGCCAGCAGCCAACCGGGACCCGGAACCCACCAAGAGACCCAGTACTTC.

This chain connects TRBV7-8 to TRBJ1-5; no definite D call. Trimming shortened V by 5 bases and J by 3 bases, and 8 bases separated the two germline ends. The V gene's germline CDR1 is SGHVS and CDR2 FQNEAQ. The CDR3 runs 13 residues. CDR3 bases: TGTGCCAGCAGCACGGCGTACAATCAGCCCCAGCATTTT. The encoded protein is CASSTAYNQPQHF.

The chain carries TRBV28 and TRBJ1-6, with D hard to call. There are 15 residues in the CDR3. V was trimmed by 8 bases and J by 0 bases, leaving 11 bases between them. The V gene's germline CDR1 is MDHEN and CDR2 SYDVKM. This CDR3 reads CASGELSSYNSPLHF. Here the CDR3 DNA reads TGTGCCAGCGGAGAACTGAGCTCCTATAATTCACCCCTCCACTTT.

In its sample, this clone was seen a few times. This rearrangement joins TRBV7-8 to TRBJ1-2, with TRBD1 matching 8 bases. CDR1 is SGHVS and CDR2 is FQNEAQ in the germline V gene. This CDR3 has 14 amino acids. V lost 5 bases to trimming and J lost 8 bases; unmatched junction nucleotides: 10. The CDR3 loop reads CASSPTLGQGGYTF. In DNA, the CDR3 is TGTGCCAGCAGCCCAACCCTCGGACAGGGCGGCTACACCTTC.

The chain recombines TRBV21-1 with TRBJ2-1; the DNA was not compared with TRBD2, the D call given in the table. TRBV21-1 is described as a pseudogene. CDR3 size: 13 residues. The CDR3: CTSSKVPGGEQFF. CDR3 DNA: TGTACCAGCAGCAAAGTTCCCGGGGGTGAGCAGTTCTTC.

This clone appeared once. The chain recombines TRBV12-5 with TRBJ2-3, with D perhaps assigned TRBD1 or TRBD2 (7 bases each). V gave up 4 bases and J gave up 3 bases, with 14 bases separating them. Germline V gives CDR1 LGHNT, CDR2 FRNRAP. The CDR3 runs 15 residues. The CDR3 spells CASGSGGASTDTQYF. The DNA of the CDR3 is TGTGCTAGTGGTTCAGGGGGGGCCTCGACAGATACGCAGTATTTT.

The rearrangement links TRBV18 to TRBJ2-1; the D is unclear. Per germline, CDR1 KGHSH and CDR2 LQKENI. This CDR3 has 14 residues. V was cut by 4 bases and J by 5 bases, with 12 bases left in between. Here the CDR3 reads CASSRGSFNNEQFF. CDR3 nucleotides: TGTGCCAGCTCACGAGGATCTTTTAACAATGAGCAGTTCTTC.

The genes are TRBV28 and TRBJ2-7, with D perhaps TRBD1 (6 bases). Trimming removed 4 bases at V and 2 bases at J, with 15 bases between. CDR3 length: 15 residues. Germline V gene sequence: CDR1 MDHEN, CDR2 SYDVKM. The DNA of the CDR3 is TGTGCCAGCAGTTCCGGACAGCCTGGAGCCTACGAGCAGTACTTC. Its translation is CASSSGQPGAYEQYF.

The chain employs TRBV21-1 and TRBJ1-2; the table's D call of TRBD1 was not tested on the DNA. TRBV21-1 is termed a pseudogene. The CDR3 consists of 12 residues. For the CDR3, the DNA is TGTGCCAGCAGCAGGGGGCGGGCTGGCTACACCTTC. It specifies CASSRGRAGYTF.

The gene calls are TRBV7-9 and TRBJ1-3; D gene ambiguous. This CDR3 is 16 amino acids long. Germline CDR1 is SEHNR and CDR2 is FQNEAQ (reference sequence). V shed 0 bases and J shed 0 bases, with 9 bases lying between them. CDR3 region: CASSLAGQSSGNTIYF. In nucleotides, the CDR3 is TGTGCCAGCAGCTTAGCTGGCCAATCCTCTGGAAACACCATATATTTT.

V gene TRBV5-1 combines with J gene TRBJ2-5; either TRBD1 or TRBD2 may fit D (5 bases each). V was pared by 7 bases and J by 3 bases, with 19 bases between. This CDR3 comprises 15 residues. CDR1 SGHRS and CDR2 YFSETQ come from the germline V gene. CDR3 nucleotides: TGCGCCAGCTTTCTCCACCCCGGGACGAAAGAGACCCAGTACTTC. Translated, it gives CASFLHPGTKETQYF. Together with reference TRBV5-1 and TRBJ2-5, the CDR3 gives the full variable domain: KAGVTQTPRYLIKTRGQQVTLSCSPISGHRSVSWYQQTPGQGLQFLFEYFSETQRNKGNFPGRFSGRQFSNSRSEMNVSTLELGDSALYLCASFLHPGTKETQYFGPGTRLLVL.

The chain carries TRBV30 and TRBJ1-4; no clear D. V gave up 3 bases and J gave up 3 bases, with 5 bases separating them. Germline V gives CDR1 GTSNPN, CDR2 SVGIG (reference sequence). The CDR3 extends over 12 amino acids. The CDR3 reads CAWSQANEKLFF. CDR3 in DNA: TGTGCCTGGAGCCAGGCTAATGAAAAACTGTTTTTT.

This chain connects TRBV28 to TRBJ2-1; 10 bases match TRBD2. Trimming cost V 5 bases and J 7 bases; bases outside gene matches: 11. The CDR3 sequence is 16 residues long. CDR1 and CDR2 from the germline V gene are MDHEN and SYDVKM. CDR3 amino acids: CASSELAGSGYNEQFF. As DNA, the CDR3 is TGTGCCAGCAGTGAACTAGCGGGATCAGGCTATAATGAGCAGTTCTTC.

The chain uses TRBV7-9 and TRBJ2-1, with D possibly matching TRBD2 (6 bases). Trimming stripped 1 base from V and 8 bases from J, with 18 bases between. The CDR3 runs 16 residues. Germline lookup yields CDR1 SEHNR and CDR2 FQNEAQ (reference sequence). CDR3 amino acids: CASSLGRGRRAYEQFF. CDR3 sequence (DNA): TGTGCCAGCAGCTTAGGGAGGGGCCGCCGAGCCTATGAGCAGTTCTTC.

This clone came up a few times. This chain links TRBV7-2 with TRBJ2-1; D remains ambiguous. V was clipped by 2 bases and J by 7 bases, with 6 bases between them. The germline gives CDR1 SGHTA, CDR2 FQGNSA. This CDR3 has 12 amino acids. Here the CDR3 DNA reads TGTGCCAGCAGCTTAATACAGAATGAGCAGTTCTTC. Residues: CASSLIQNEQFF.

This chain uses TRBV6-1 with TRBJ2-3; D possibly uses TRBD1 or TRBD2 (6 bases each). The germline V gene encodes CDR1 MNHNS and CDR2 SASEGT. The CDR3 spans 14 residues. Trimming left V 4 bases short and J 4 bases short, with 12 bases between. DNA for the CDR3: TGTGCCAGCAGTGGCAGGGGAGGTTCAGATACGCAGTATTTT. Amino acid sequence: CASSGRGGSDTQYF.

This clone was observed once. The gene calls are TRBV4-2 and TRBJ2-3; D may be TRBD2 (5 bases). CDR1 is LGHNA and CDR2 is YNFKEQ in the germline V gene. CDR3 length: 18 residues. The germline V and J ends were trimmed by 5 bases and 3 bases, with 24 bases remaining between them. The CDR3 here is CASSAGGGLDSSTDTQYF. The CDR3 bases are TGTGCCAGCAGCGCCGGAGGTGGGCTAGATTCGTCGACAGATACGCAGTATTTT.

For the CDR3, the DNA is TGTGCCAGCAGCTTAGCTGGCGCCCAAGAGACCCAGTACTTC. It codes for CASSLAGAQETQYF. The chain has TRBV7-2 and TRBJ2-5; D gene ambiguous. The germline V gene has CDR1 SGHTA and CDR2 FQGNSA. This CDR3 is 14 amino acids long. V dropped 0 bases and J dropped 1 base, with 6 bases sitting between them.

The chain employs TRBV7-3 and TRBJ2-1; TRBD2 aligns across 10 bases. V lost 5 bases and J lost 7; bases outside the gene matches: 14. The CDR3 consists of 17 residues. From germline, CDR1 is SGHTA and CDR2 FQGTGA. CDR3 sequence: CASSINGAGLALNEQFF. The CDR3 nucleotides read TGTGCCAGCAGCATCAACGGAGCGGGACTAGCGCTAAATGAGCAGTTCTTC. The variable domain in full, with the rest retrieved from reference TRBV7-3 and TRBJ2-1, is GAGVSQTPSNKVTEKGKYVELRCDPISGHTALYWYRQSLGQGPEFLIYFQGTGAADDSGLPNDRFFAVRPEGSVSTLKIQRTERGDSAVYLCASSINGAGLALNEQFFGPGTRLTVL.

The sample holds one count of this clone. The chain combines TRBV7-2 with TRBJ2-7, with 7 bases fitting TRBD1. The CDR3 is made up of 14 amino acids. CDR1 SGHTA and CDR2 FQGNSA come from the germline V gene. V gave up 5 bases and J gave up 6 bases; unmatched junction bases: 10. CDR3 nucleotides: TGTGCCAGCAGCGGCCTCTCCTACAGGGGCGAGCAGTACTTC. Translated: CASSGLSYRGEQYF.

This clone was counted at least ten times. The chain joins TRBV7-8 to TRBJ2-7, with a tentative D call TRBD1 (5 bases). The CDR3 is 16 residues long. V lost 5 bases and J 2 bases, leaving 19 bases between the germline ends. Germline lookup yields CDR1 SGHVS and CDR2 FQNEAQ. The CDR3 nucleotides are TGTGCCAGCAGCCCCCAGACAGCTCCCTCAACCTACGAGCAGTACTTC. This sequence encodes CASSPQTAPSTYEQYF.

A few counts support this clone. The chain links TRBV2 to TRBJ2-3; D gene unclear. Trimming shortened V by 5 bases and J by 2 bases, and 11 bases separated the two germline ends. The CDR3 covers 14 residues. Germline V gene lookup returns CDR1 SNHLY and CDR2 FYNNEI. The CDR3 DNA sequence: TGTGCCAGCAGTAATAGCCCGTCCACAGATACGCAGTATTTT. Protein: CASSNSPSTDTQYF.

V is TRBV7-3 and J is TRBJ2-1; D may be TRBD1 (6 bases). This CDR3 comprises 15 residues. Trimming shortened V by 4 bases and J by 6 bases, and 16 bases separated the two germline ends. Germline CDR1 is SGHTA and CDR2 is FQGTGA. In nucleotides, the CDR3 is TGTGCCAGCAGCTCACAGGGTTCCTTCGGCAATGAGCAGTTCTTC. The encoded protein is CASSSQGSFGNEQFF.

The chain couples TRBV4-1 to TRBJ2-2; 8 bases match TRBD2. The CDR3 spans 16 residues. Trimming took 4 bases from V and 9 from J; bases not matched to a gene: 13. Germline-derived CDR1 and CDR2 are MGHRA and YSYEKL. The CDR3 reads CASSPIGRELGRELFF. CDR3 in DNA: TGCGCCAGCAGCCCAATCGGGAGGGAGTTAGGCCGGGAGCTGTTTTTT.

The chain carries TRBV9 and TRBJ2-3; the match to TRBD2 covers 7 bases. The V gene's germline CDR1 is SGDLS and CDR2 YYNGEE. This CDR3 has 15 amino acids. With 4 bases clipped from V and 2 bases from J, the junction kept 7 bases outside the gene matches. The CDR3 reads CASSPLAEYTDTQYF. The DNA for the CDR3 is TGTGCCAGCAGCCCGCTAGCGGAGTACACAGATACGCAGTATTTT.

The chain joins TRBV4-3 to TRBJ2-7; 7 bases map to TRBD1. Germline V lookup: CDR1 LGHNA, CDR2 YSLEER. The CDR3 consists of 16 residues. V shed 1 base and J 0 bases; nucleotides not matched to a gene: 6. CDR3 protein: CASSQGWTGGSYEQYF. The CDR3 coding sequence is TGCGCCAGCAGCCAAGGTTGGACAGGTGGCTCCTACGAGCAGTACTTC.

The V and J genes are TRBV14 and TRBJ2-1, with D perhaps being TRBD1 or TRBD2 (6 bases each). The V end was cut by 4 bases, the J end by 2 bases, with 12 bases between. This CDR3 is built from 15 residues. Per germline, CDR1 SGHDN and CDR2 FVKESK. CDR3 coding DNA: TGTGCCAGCAGCCCCTGGGGGGCCACCTACAATGAGCAGTTCTTC. Its translation is CASSPWGATYNEQFF.

This clone was seen only once. The chain uses TRBV7-3 and TRBJ2-2; D remains unclear. The CDR3 totals 16 residues. CDR1 SGHTA and CDR2 FQGTGA come from the germline V gene. The V end lost 6 bases, the J end lost 0 bases, and 14 bases lay between the germline ends. CDR3 DNA sequence: TGTGCCAGCAGAAAGAGTCCTGGTACGAACACCGGGGAGCTGTTTTTT. Amino acids: CASRKSPGTNTGELFF.

The chain has TRBV5-5 and TRBJ2-1, with D perhaps TRBD2 (5 bases). The CDR3 consists of 14 residues. CDR1 and CDR2 from the germline V gene are SGHKS and YYEKEE (reference sequence). V was cut by 4 bases and J by 9 bases, with 17 bases left in between. CDR3 sequence reads: CASSLTIAYREQFF. As DNA, the CDR3 is TGTGCCAGCAGCCTGACAATAGCGTATCGTGAGCAGTTCTTC.

The chain links TRBV28 to TRBJ1-5; the match to TRBD1 covers 9 bases. The V gene's germline CDR1 is MDHEN and CDR2 SYDVKM. The CDR3 has 13 amino acids. V gave up 6 bases and J gave up 7 bases; unmatched junction bases: 4. The CDR3 nucleotides are TGTGCCAGCAGGGGACAGGGATGGCAGCCCCAGCATTTT. It specifies CASRGQGWQPQHF.